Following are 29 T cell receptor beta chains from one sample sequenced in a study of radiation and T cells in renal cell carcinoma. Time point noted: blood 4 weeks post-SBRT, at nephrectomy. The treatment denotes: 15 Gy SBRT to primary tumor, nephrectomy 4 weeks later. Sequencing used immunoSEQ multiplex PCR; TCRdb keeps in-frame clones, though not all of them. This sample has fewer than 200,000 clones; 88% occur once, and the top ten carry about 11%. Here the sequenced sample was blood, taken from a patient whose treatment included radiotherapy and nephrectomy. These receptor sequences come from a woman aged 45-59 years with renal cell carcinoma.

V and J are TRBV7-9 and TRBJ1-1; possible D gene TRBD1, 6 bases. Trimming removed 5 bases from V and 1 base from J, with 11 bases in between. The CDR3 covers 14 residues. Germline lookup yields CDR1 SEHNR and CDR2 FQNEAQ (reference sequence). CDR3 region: CASSPRQENTEAFF. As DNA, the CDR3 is TGTGCCAGCAGCCCGAGACAGGAGAACACTGAAGCTTTCTTT.

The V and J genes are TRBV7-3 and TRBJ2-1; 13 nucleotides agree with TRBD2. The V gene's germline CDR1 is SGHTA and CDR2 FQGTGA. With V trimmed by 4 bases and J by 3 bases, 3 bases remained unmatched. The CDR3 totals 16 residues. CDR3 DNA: TGTGCCAGCAGCTCTTGGACTAGCGGGGGCTACAATGAGCAGTTCTTC. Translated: CASSSWTSGGYNEQFF.

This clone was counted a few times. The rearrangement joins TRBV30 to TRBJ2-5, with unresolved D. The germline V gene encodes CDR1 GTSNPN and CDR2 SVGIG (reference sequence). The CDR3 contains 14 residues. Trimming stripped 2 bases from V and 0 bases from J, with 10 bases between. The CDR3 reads CAWSPGPNQETQYF. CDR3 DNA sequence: TGTGCCTGGAGTCCCGGACCGAACCAAGAGACCCAGTACTTC.

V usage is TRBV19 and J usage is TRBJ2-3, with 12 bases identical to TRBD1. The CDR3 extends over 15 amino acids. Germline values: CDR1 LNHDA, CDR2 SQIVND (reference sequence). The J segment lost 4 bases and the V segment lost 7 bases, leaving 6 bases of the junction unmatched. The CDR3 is CASKGTGGLADTQYF. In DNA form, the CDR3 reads TGTGCCAGTAAAGGGACAGGGGGCTTGGCAGATACGCAGTATTTT. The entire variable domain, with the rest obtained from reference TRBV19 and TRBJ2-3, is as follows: DGGITQSPKYLFRKEGQNVTLSCEQNLNHDAMYWYRQDPGQGLRLIYYSQIVNDFQKGDIAEGYSVSREKKESFPLTVTSAQKNPTAFYLCASKGTGGLADTQYFGPGTRLTVL.

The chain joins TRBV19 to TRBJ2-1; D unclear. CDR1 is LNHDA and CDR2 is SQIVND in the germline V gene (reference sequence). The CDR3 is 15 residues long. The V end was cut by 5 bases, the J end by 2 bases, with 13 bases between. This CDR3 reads CASSWLNSPYNEQFF. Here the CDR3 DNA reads TGTGCCAGTAGTTGGCTTAACAGCCCCTACAATGAGCAGTTCTTC.

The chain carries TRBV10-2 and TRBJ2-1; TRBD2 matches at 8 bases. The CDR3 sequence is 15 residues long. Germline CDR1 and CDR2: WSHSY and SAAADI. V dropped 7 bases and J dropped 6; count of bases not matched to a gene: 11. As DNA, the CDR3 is TGCGCCAGCATGCATCCGGGACTAGGGTCCAATGAGCAGTTCTTC. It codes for CASMHPGLGSNEQFF.

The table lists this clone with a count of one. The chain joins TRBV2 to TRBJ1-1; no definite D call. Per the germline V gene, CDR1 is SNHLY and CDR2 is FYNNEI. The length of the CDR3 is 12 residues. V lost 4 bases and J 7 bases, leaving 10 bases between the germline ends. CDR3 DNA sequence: TGTGCCAGCAGTGGGGCAGCCATTGAAGCTTTCTTT. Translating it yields CASSGAAIEAFF.

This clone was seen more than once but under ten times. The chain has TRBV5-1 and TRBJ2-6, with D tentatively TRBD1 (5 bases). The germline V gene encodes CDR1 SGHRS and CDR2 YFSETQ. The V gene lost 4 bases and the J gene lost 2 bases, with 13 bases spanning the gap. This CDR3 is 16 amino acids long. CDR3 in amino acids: CASSSQGSTGANVLTF. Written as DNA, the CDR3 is TGCGCCAGCAGCAGCCAGGGTTCCACTGGGGCCAACGTCCTGACTTTC.

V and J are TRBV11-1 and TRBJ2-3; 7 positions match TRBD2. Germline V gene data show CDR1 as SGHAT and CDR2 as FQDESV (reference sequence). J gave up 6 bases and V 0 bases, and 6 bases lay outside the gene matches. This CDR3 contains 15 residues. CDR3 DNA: TGTGCCAGCAGCTTAGCCGCAGCGGGGCGGGATACGCAGTATTTT. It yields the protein CASSLAAAGRDTQYF. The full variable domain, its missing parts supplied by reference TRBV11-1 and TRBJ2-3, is EAEVAQSPRYKITEKSQAVAFWCDPISGHATLYWYRQILGQGPELLVQFQDESVVDDSQLPKDRFSAERLKGVDSTLKIQPAELGDSAMYLCASSLAAAGRDTQYFGPGTRLTVL.

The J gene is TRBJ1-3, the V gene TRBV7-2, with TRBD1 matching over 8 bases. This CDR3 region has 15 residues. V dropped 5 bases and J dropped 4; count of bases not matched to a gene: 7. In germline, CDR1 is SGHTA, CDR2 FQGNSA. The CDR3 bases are TGTGCCAGCAGCAAAGGGACAGGCGCGGGAAACACCATATATTTT. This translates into CASSKGTGAGNTIYF.

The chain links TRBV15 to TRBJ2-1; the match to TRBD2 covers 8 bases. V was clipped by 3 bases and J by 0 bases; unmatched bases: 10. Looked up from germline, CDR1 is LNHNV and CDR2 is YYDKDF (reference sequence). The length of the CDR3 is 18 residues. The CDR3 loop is CATSRGPGRGYSYNEQFF. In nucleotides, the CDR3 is TGTGCCACCAGCAGGGGTCCCGGGAGGGGATACTCCTACAATGAGCAGTTCTTC.

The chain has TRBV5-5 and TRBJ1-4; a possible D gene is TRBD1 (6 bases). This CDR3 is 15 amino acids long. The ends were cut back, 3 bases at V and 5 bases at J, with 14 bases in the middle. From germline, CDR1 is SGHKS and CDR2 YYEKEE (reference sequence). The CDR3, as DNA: TGTGCCAGCAGCTCCGGACAGCGGGAGAATGAAAAACTGTTTTTT. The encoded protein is CASSSGQRENEKLFF.

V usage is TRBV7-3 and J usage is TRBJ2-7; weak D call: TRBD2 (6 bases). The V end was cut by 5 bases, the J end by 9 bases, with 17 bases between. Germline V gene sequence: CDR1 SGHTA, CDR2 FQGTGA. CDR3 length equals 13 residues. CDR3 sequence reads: CASSIPGVRMQYF. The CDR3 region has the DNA TGTGCCAGCAGCATACCGGGGGTCCGGATGCAGTACTTC.

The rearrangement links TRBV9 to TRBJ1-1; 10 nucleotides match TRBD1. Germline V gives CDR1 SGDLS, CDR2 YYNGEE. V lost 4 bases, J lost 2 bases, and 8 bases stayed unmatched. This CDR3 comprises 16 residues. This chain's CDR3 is CASSPKATGGNTEAFF. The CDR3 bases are TGTGCCAGCAGCCCCAAAGCGACAGGGGGCAACACTGAAGCTTTCTTT.

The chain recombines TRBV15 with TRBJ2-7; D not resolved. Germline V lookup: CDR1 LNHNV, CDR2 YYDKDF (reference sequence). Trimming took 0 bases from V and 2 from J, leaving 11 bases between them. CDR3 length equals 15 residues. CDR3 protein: CATSRETLGTYEQYF. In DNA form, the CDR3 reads TGTGCCACCAGCAGAGAAACTTTGGGTACCTACGAGCAGTACTTC.

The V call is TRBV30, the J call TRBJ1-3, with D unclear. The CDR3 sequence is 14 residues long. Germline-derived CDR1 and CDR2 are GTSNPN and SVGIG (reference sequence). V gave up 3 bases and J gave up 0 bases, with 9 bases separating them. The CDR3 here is CAWRIGSSGNTIYF. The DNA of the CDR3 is TGTGCCTGGAGGATCGGGAGCTCTGGAAACACCATATATTTT.

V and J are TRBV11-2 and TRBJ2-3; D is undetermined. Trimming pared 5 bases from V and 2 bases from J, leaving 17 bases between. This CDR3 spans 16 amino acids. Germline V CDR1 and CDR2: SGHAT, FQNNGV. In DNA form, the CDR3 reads TGTGCCAGCAGCCCCCAGAGTGGTCTACCCACAGATACGCAGTATTTT. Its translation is CASSPQSGLPTDTQYF.

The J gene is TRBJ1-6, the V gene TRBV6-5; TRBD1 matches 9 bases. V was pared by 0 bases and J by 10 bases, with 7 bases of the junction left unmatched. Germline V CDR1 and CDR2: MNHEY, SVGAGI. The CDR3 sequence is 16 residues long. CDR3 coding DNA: TGTGCCAGCAGTTACTCGGGACAGGGAGGTTACTCACCCCTCCACTTT. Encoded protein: CASSYSGQGGYSPLHF.

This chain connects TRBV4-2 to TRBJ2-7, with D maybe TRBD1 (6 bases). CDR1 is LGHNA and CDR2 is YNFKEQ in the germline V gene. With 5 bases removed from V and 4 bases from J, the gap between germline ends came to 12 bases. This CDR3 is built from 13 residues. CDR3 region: CASSRGDRYEQYF. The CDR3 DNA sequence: TGTGCCAGCAGCAGGGGCGACAGGTACGAGCAGTACTTC.

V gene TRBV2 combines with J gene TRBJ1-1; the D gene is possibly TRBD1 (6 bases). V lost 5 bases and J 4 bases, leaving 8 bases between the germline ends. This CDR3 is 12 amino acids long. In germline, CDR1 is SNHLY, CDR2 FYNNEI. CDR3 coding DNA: TGTGCCAGCAGTAAAGGGGGCACTGAAGCTTTCTTT. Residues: CASSKGGTEAFF.

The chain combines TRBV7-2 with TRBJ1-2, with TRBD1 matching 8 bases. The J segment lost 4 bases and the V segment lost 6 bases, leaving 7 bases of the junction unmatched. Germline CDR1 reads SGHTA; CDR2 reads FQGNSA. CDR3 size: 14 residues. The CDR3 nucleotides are TGTGCCAGCAGAGCCCCTACAGGGGGCTATGGCTACACCTTC. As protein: CASRAPTGGYGYTF.

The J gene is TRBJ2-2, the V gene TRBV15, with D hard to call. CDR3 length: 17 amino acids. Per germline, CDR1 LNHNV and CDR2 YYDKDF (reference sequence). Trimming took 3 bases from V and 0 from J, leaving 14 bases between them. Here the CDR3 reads CATSSPLVVSNTGELFF. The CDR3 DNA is TGTGCCACCAGCAGCCCCTTGGTGGTTTCGAACACCGGGGAGCTGTTTTTT.

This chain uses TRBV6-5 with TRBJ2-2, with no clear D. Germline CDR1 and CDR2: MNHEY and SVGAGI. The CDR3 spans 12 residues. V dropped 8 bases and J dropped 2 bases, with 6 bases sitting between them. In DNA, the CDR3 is TGTGCCAGCGGTCGTAACACCGGGGAGCTGTTTTTT. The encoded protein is CASGRNTGELFF.

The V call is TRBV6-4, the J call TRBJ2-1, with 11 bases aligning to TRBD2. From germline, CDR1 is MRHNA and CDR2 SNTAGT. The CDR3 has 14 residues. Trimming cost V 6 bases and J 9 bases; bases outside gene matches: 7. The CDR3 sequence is CASRVLAGVGEQFF. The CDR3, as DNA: TGTGCCAGCAGAGTACTAGCGGGGGTCGGTGAGCAGTTCTTC.

CDR3 loop: CASRAGTSTDTQYF. CDR3 sequence (DNA): TGCGCCAGCAGAGCCGGGACTAGCACAGATACGCAGTATTTT. V usage is TRBV5-1 and J usage is TRBJ2-3, with D possibly being TRBD2 (6 bases). Germline values: CDR1 SGHRS, CDR2 YFSETQ. The germline V and J ends were trimmed by 5 bases and 0 bases, with 10 bases remaining between them. This CDR3 comprises 14 residues.

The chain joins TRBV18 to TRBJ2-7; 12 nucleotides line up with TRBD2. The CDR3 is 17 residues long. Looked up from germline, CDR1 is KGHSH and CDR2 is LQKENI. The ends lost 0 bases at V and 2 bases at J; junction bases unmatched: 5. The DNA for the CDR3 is TGTGCCAGCTCACCACCGATACTAGCGGGGGGCGCCTACGAGCAGTACTTC. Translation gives CASSPPILAGGAYEQYF.

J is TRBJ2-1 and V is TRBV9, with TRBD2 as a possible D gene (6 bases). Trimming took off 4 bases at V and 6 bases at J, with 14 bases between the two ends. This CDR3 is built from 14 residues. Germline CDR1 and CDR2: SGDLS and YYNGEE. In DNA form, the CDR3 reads TGTGCCAGCAGCCCCCGAGGAGCGGGCAATGAGCAGTTCTTC. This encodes CASSPRGAGNEQFF.

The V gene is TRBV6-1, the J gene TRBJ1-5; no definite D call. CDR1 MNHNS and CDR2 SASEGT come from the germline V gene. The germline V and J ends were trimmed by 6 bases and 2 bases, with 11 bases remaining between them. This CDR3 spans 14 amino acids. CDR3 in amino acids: CASRPTLGNQPQHF. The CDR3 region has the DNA TGTGCCAGCAGACCAACGCTGGGCAATCAGCCCCAGCATTTT.

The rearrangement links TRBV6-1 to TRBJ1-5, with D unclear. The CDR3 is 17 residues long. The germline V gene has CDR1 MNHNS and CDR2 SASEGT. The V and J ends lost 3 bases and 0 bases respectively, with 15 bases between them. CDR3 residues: CASSEADRSYSNQPQHF. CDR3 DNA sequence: TGTGCCAGCAGTGAGGCGGATCGCTCCTATAGCAATCAGCCCCAGCATTTT.